This entry is about one T cell receptor beta chain. The sample is drawn from a study of blood T cell repertoires in COVID-19. Study-level information: Donors in the United States, Italy and Spain gave samples during acute or convalescent COVID-19. PBMCs, B-cell-depleted T cells, or T cells provided the cDNA or gDNA that made up the material.

Only in-frame clones appear in the TCRdb table, and some are missing; sequencing was by immunoSEQ multiplex PCR. The repertoire has about 20,000 clones, 93% of them found once; the top ten carry over 3.5%. The CDR3 runs to 16 residues. Germline CDR1 reads KGHDR; CDR2 reads SFDVKD. The germline V and J ends were trimmed by 5 bases and 2 bases, with 14 bases remaining between them. This TCR was sampled from a woman aged 45-59 years with active COVID-19. Sequenced sample: peripheral blood. The chain has TRBV24-1 and TRBJ2-2; unclear D gene. The CDR3 DNA is TGTGCCACCAGTGGTCCCAGTAGCCATAACACCGGGGAGCTGTTTTTT. Protein product: CATSGPSSHNTGELFF.